This T cell receptor (beta chain) is from a study of cytomegalovirus exposure and HLA in healthy donors. The CDR3 sequence is 13 residues long. V lost 6 bases, J lost 3 bases, and 10 bases lay in between. The germline CDR1 and CDR2 sequences are MNHEY and SVGAGI. PCR was performed using 60 Vbeta and 13 Jbeta primers. Sequenced by immunoSEQ multiplex PCR; TCRdb stores in-frame clones only, minus some. The sample lists over 100,000 clones, around three quarters occurring once. At the time of sampling, donors were nominally healthy, though unrecorded immune exposures were likely. Sample: PBMCs. The sequence was obtained from a woman aged 18-30 years in good health and CMV-seropositive. The chain combines TRBV6-5 with TRBJ2-3; D is possibly TRBD1 (5 bases). The CDR3 region is CASSLPGTDTQYF. The CDR3 DNA is TGTGCCAGCAGCCTACCAGGGACAGATACGCAGTATTTT.